The source of this T cell receptor beta chain is a study of blood T cell repertoires in COVID-19 (dated by TCRdb to the early 2020s). Background on the whole study: Samples covering the acute and convalescent phases of COVID-19 were provided by collaborators in the United States, Italy and Spain. The prospective study material was composed of cDNA or gDNA derived from T cells, B-cell-depleted T cells, or PBMCs. Where available, HLA class I and class II types were obtained from metadata supplied by the sample provider rather than from assay-based typing. Samples came from the ongoing ImmuneRACE study (first 160 participants) plus 1,254 subjects from 6 global collaborators. The dataset comprised deeply sampled blood TCRbeta repertoires from subjects exposed to, actively infected with, or recovered from COVID-19. A freely available public database, intended as a resource for researchers studying the immune response to SARS-CoV-2, is where the repertoires were released. A de-identified subject ID, COVID-19 status, age in years and sex were almost always included in the sample metadata.

The CDR3 spans 15 residues, from the cysteine through the phenylalanine. Only the CDR3 part of the read is kept: 45 bases, read in frame from the first base. CDR1 and CDR2, per the germline V gene, are SGHRS and YFSETQ. The V and J ends are trimmed by 7 bases and 1 base, leaving 17 bases between them. Results and caveats for the whole study, not just this receptor: How much clinical and demographic metadata was included differed by source and by participant, and the metadata was provided uncurated.

To note about this clone: The antigen it recognizes is unknown. No base quality values were provided; no much bigger clone lies one nucleotide off.

Collaborating institutions collected whole blood in K2EDTA tubes following their own protocols. For TCRbeta analysis, collaborator samples were shipped as frozen whole blood, as isolated PBMCs, or as DNA extracted from either sample type. TCRbeta CDR3 regions were amplified from genomic DNA by means of the immunoSEQ Assay, a bias-controlled multiplex PCR. Regarding the original processing steps: The number of nucleated cells in each sample was estimated from the amplification of reference gene primers within the assay. Sequence reads were collapsed and filtered to measure the absolute abundance of every unique TCRbeta CDR3 rearrangement. For each sample, productive Simpson clonality was calculated as the square root of Simpson's diversity index over productive rearrangements. The clones in this table, taken by TCRdb from immuneACCESS, are in-frame only. Not every clone is retained; where verified, under half of the shortfall comes from an unresolved V gene, and the cause of the rest is unknown. The DNA was the basis for D and trimming; V, J and clone size are from that table. Within this sample are roughly 150,000 clones, with around 81% of them counted one time only. The ten largest clonotypes hold more than 9.5% of the sample.

The chain joins TRBV5-1 to TRBJ1-1; the D region possibly corresponds to TRBD1 (5 bases align). What was sequenced was peripheral blood. The TCR was taken from a man aged 55 to 70 with active or convalescent COVID-19. The nucleotide sequence is given as TGCGCCAGCTCCCTATTCTTAGGGGAGAACACTGAAGCTTTCTTT. Its protein is CASSLFLGENTEAFF.